This T cell receptor (beta chain) was retrieved from a study of OX40 agonist ivuxolimab in advanced cancers. Study summary: Patients were treated with intravenous ivuxolimab, dosed at 0.01 to 10 mg/kg and infused every 2 weeks. Dose-escalation patients' cancers were hepatocellular carcinoma, melanoma, renal cell or head and neck cancer. Three patients got partial responses; one had hepatocellular carcinoma and two had cutaneous melanoma.

The germline V gene encodes CDR1 SGHRS and CDR2 YFSETQ. The CDR3 consists of 14 residues. Between the trimmed V and J ends, which lost 2 bases and 1 base, there was a span of 9 bases. This clone was counted a single time. Systemic immunosuppression or a history of autoimmune disease excluded patients. Measured with immunoSEQ multiplex PCR; TCRdb has only the in-frame clones, and not every one. The data contain about 90,000 clones, around nine tenths of them singletons. This TCR came from an adult with an advanced solid tumor such as melanoma, head and neck, liver or kidney cancer. V and J are TRBV5-1 and TRBJ1-1; D might be TRBD1 (5 bases). The material was CD4+ or CD8+ T cells sorted from blood, obtained in a trial of the OX40 agonist ivuxolimab. The CDR3 is CASSFSGANTEAFF. Written as DNA, the CDR3 is TGCGCCAGCAGCTTTTCCGGGGCGAACACTGAAGCTTTCTTT.